This entry lists 7 T cell receptor beta chains sequenced from one sample in a study of T cell responses to AZD1222 COVID-19 vaccine. Profiled with immunoSEQ multiplex PCR; TCRdb holds only in-frame clones, not every one. The sample carries some 120,000 clones, 90% to 95% recorded once. The sample consisted of peripheral blood, taken on day 0 of AZD1222 vaccination. These receptors were collected from an adult in good health.

This chain links TRBV12-5 with TRBJ1-2, with D perhaps TRBD1 (6 bases). Between the trimmed V and J ends, which lost 2 bases and 6 bases, there was a span of 16 bases. This CDR3 is built from 15 residues. Germline V gene sequence: CDR1 LGHNT, CDR2 FRNRAP. The CDR3 DNA is TGTGCTAGTGGTTTGACAAGAGGGGGGGCGGATGGCTACACCTTC. This sequence encodes CASGLTRGGADGYTF.

The chain has TRBV9 and TRBJ2-2; unclear D gene. Trimming shortened V by 3 bases and J by 6 bases, and 6 bases separated the two germline ends. The CDR3 spans 12 residues. Germline CDR1 and CDR2: SGDLS and YYNGEE. In nucleotides, the CDR3 is TGTGCCAGCAGCGAAACCTCCGGGGAGCTGTTTTTT. Its translation: CASSETSGELFF.

This chain connects TRBV7-8 to TRBJ1-5; a possible D gene is TRBD1 (6 bases). The ends were cut back, 3 bases at V and 3 bases at J, with 12 bases in the middle. CDR3 length equals 15 residues. Looked up from germline, CDR1 is SGHVS and CDR2 is FQNEAQ. The CDR3 DNA sequence: TGTGCCAGCAGCTTTCAAGGGACACCCAATCAGCCCCAGCATTTT. It translates to CASSFQGTPNQPQHF. The whole variable domain, filled in from reference TRBV7-8 and TRBJ1-5, reads GAGVSQSPRYKVAKRGQDVALRCDPISGHVSLFWYQQALGQGPEFLTYFQNEAQLDKSGLPSDRFFAERPEGSVSTLKIQRTQQEDSAVYLCASSFQGTPNQPQHFGDGTRLSIL.

The V gene is TRBV9, the J gene TRBJ1-3; TRBD1 might be the D (5 bases). The length of the CDR3 is 20 residues. CDR1 and CDR2 (germline): SGDLS, YYNGEE. The germline V and J ends were trimmed by 4 bases and 6 bases, with 32 bases remaining between them. The CDR3, as DNA: TGTGCCAGCAGCCCCGGTAGTCCCAGCGTAGGGTTGAGGGACGCAAACACCATATATTTT. Protein: CASSPGSPSVGLRDANTIYF.

The chain links TRBV21-1 to TRBJ1-1; the D segment call TRBD1 is taken from the table without a DNA check. TRBV21-1 is deemed a pseudogene. The CDR3 spans 11 residues. In DNA, the CDR3 is TGTGCCAGCAACAGGGGTGAAGTAGCTTTCTTT. Amino acid sequence: CASNRGEVAFF.

The chain employs TRBV2 and TRBJ2-3, with TRBD2 as a possible D gene (6 bases). Germline V gene data show CDR1 as SNHLY and CDR2 as FYNNEI. This CDR3 is 15 amino acids long. V was pared by 8 bases and J by 4 bases, with 19 bases between. CDR3 in DNA: TGTGCCAGCGGGCGACTCGGCGGGATCGCAGATACGCAGTATTTT. This encodes CASGRLGGIADTQYF. The entire variable domain, with the rest obtained from reference TRBV2 and TRBJ2-3, is as follows: EPEVTQTPSHQVTQMGQEVILRCVPISNHLYFYWYRQILGQKVEFLVSFYNNEISEKSEIFDDQFSVERPDGSNFTLKIRSTKLEDSAMYFCASGRLGGIADTQYFGPGTRLTVL.

The rearrangement joins TRBV5-1 to TRBJ1-3; 7 bases line up with TRBD1. The CDR3 has 15 amino acids. CDR1 and CDR2 (germline): SGHRS, YFSETQ. V was clipped by 0 bases and J by 4 bases; unmatched bases: 4. This CDR3 reads CASSLETGAGNTIYF. DNA of the CDR3: TGCGCCAGCAGCTTGGAAACAGGGGCCGGAAACACCATATATTTT.